This T cell receptor (beta chain) came from a study of graft-versus-host responses after intestinal transplantation (dated by TCRdb to about 2021). At the level of the whole study: The transplants that recipients got were multivisceral, liver-intestinal, or isolated intestinal. Anti-thymocyte globulin induction was given to all recipients, followed by maintenance tacrolimus and steroids for approximately three years. Graft-versus-host and host-versus-graft alloreactive T cell clones were tracked in the graft, circulation and bone marrow after intestinal transplantation using bulk TCR-beta CDR3 sequencing. Alloreactive clones were identified by sequencing pre-transplant mixed lymphocyte reaction products and comparing them with unstimulated pre-transplant donor and recipient T cells. Of the 20 to 25 intestinal transplant recipients enrolled in the cohort, one of whom was a retransplant, a few patients without pretransplant specimens were excluded. A peak of at least 4% donor T cells among recipient peripheral blood mononuclear cells was the definition used for donor T cell macrochimerism. Instead of going to the commercial service, samples from a few later patients were sequenced in-house on an Illumina MiSeq and processed with MiXCR.

Turning to this clone: No antigen is known for it. Within one base of it there is no much larger clone, and no base qualities were kept.

The study at large found these results: The conclusions were limited by the relatively low number and heterogeneity of the intestinal transplant patients. In the allografts of patients with donor T cell macrochimerism, GvH to HvG T cell clonal ratios were high. GvH clones were detected in recipient bone marrow, and some appeared earlier in ileal mucosa or blood, consistent with an intestinal mucosal origin. Early after transplant, peak levels of circulating GvH clones were found to be associated with declines in HvG clones.

The germline V gene provides CDR1 MNHEY and CDR2 SVGAGI. Inclusive of the bounding cysteine and phenylalanine, the CDR3 is 13 residues long. Only the CDR3 region is kept as DNA, spanning 39 bases read in frame from base 1. V loses 5 bases, J loses 3 bases, and the germline ends lie 10 bases apart. The method behind the library was the immunoSEQ multiplex PCR assay. In most patients, genomic DNA was isolated using the Qiagen DNeasy Blood and Tissue Kit and sent frozen to Adaptive Biotechnologies for TCR sequencing. Adaptive Biotechnologies carried out high-throughput TCR-beta CDR3 sequencing of genomic DNA for most patients. Per the source publication's procedure: Adaptive's ImmunoSEQ software was the source of the TCR sequencing data for about 20 patients, while a few other patients were processed with MiXCR and VDJtools. CD4 versus CD8 sorting errors were corrected by removing sequences found in both subsets at a frequency ratio below 5:1. Because the origin of CDR3 nucleotide sequences shared between donor and recipient could not be assigned, those sequences were removed. To count as alloreactive, a clone needed at least 2-fold expansion over unstimulated cells and a minimum CFSE-low frequency of 0.002% (template counts) or 0.001% (read counts). A clone was considered mappable if detected in the sequenced pre-transplant spleen, lymph node, or MLR CFSE-low populations of the donor or recipient. Cumulative frequency of alloreactive clones was calculated as a percentage of all sequences weighted by copy number. The table comes from immuneACCESS by way of TCRdb, which keeps in-frame sequences with V and J called. Part of the clones is missing from these tables; in studies checked, under half for an unresolved V gene and the rest for unknown reasons. D and trimming come from the DNA, and the V and J calls and clone size come from that table. This sample has 96,000 or so clones in its table, and 90% to 95% of those were observed once. The biggest ten clones account for around 0.15% of the sample.

This specimen's time point label, interpreted: cells obtained before transplantation from donor or recipient. CD3+CD4+ and CD3+CD8+ populations were FACS-sorted from unstimulated pre-transplant donor and recipient cells taken from spleen or lymph nodes. Specimen: unstimulated CD4+ T cells sorted from spleen or lymph node cells, collected before intestinal transplant. Rearrangement joined TRBV6-5 to TRBJ1-1; possibly the D gene is TRBD1, per 5 matching bases. The receptor comes from a human donor who received an intestinal transplant. The sequenced DNA is TGTGCCAGCAGTGCCCGGGGGTACACTGAAGCTTTCTTT. Translation gives CASSARGYTEAFF.